Reported below is one T cell receptor (beta chain). The data derive from a study of blood T cells in healthy people across ages. Primed by a sample-barcoded 5' primer and a J-beta primer mix, a second PCR proceeded for 7 to 11 cycles. TCRdb re-derived calls from the 5' RACE reads in MiXCR, one entry per CDR3 protein. The sample records 1.5 million to 2 million distinct CDR3 sequences, around 50% being singletons. The CDR3 has 16 amino acids. Germline trimming cut 11 bases from V and 2 bases from J; bases unmatched to any gene: 17. Looked up from germline, CDR1 is ENHRY and CDR2 is SYGVKD. The receptor comes from a woman aged 40 to 49 in good health. The chain uses TRBV10-3 and TRBJ2-7, with 8 positions matching TRBD1. The sequencing input was blood. In DNA, the CDR3 is TGTGCCGCAGTATCGGGTTTCGGGACAGGCACCTACGAGCAGTACTTC. Its protein is CAAVSGFGTGTYEQYF.